This TCR beta chain was sequenced in a study of cytomegalovirus exposure and HLA in healthy donors. Study at large: Earlier, some 200 million T cells were analyzed, and 95 million to 140 million unique TCR beta sequences were found among them. Out of 398 genotyped donors, 81% belonged to the Caucasian-associated ancestry cluster.

Regarding the study as a whole: Three chains linked to CMV were shown in vitro to be specific for CMV antigens. Researchers reported in a later analysis that a missense DCLRE1C variant was tied to TCR beta V- and J-gene trimming.

About this clone: Its antigen is not known.

PCR involved 60 Vbeta and 13 Jbeta primers. The repertoire was sequenced with immunoSEQ multiplex PCR; TCRdb's copy has only in-frame clones and lacks some. The sample lists 100,000 to 130,000 clones, roughly 70% occurring once. The CDR3 length is 16 residues. The V and J ends lost 5 bases and 4 bases, in that order; junction bases with no gene match: 13. Germline values: CDR1 SGHAT, CDR2 FQNNGV. The sequence was obtained from a middle-aged woman in good health and CMV-seropositive. Sequencing was done on a sample of PBMCs. The J gene is TRBJ2-7, the V gene TRBV11-2; TRBD2 matches 8 bases. The CDR3 coding sequence is TGTGCCAGCAGCCCCCATGGGGTAGCGGGGCTATACGAGCAGTACTTC. Protein product: CASSPHGVAGLYEQYF.